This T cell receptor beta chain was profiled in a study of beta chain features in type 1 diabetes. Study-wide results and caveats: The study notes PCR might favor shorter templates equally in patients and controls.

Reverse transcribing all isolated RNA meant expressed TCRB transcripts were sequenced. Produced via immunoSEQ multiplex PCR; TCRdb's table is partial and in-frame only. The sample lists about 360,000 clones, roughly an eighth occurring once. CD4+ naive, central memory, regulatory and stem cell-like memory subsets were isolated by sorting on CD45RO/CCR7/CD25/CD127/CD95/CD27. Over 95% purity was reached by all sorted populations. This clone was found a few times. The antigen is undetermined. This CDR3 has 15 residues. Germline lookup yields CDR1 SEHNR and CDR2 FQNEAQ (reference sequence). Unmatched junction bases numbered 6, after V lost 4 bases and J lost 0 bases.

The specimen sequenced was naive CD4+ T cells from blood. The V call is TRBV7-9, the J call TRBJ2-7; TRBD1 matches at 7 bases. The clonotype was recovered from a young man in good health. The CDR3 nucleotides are TGTGCCAGCAGCTCCTGGGACAGTAGCTCCTACGAGCAGTACTTC. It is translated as CASSSWDSSSYEQYF.